This T cell receptor (beta chain) was captured in a study of cytomegalovirus exposure and HLA in healthy donors. Germline assignment: CDR1 SGHRS and CDR2 YFSETQ. This CDR3 has 13 residues. Primers for the PCR totalled 60 Vbeta and 13 Jbeta. TCRdb's copy holds only in-frame clones and misses some; the assay was immunoSEQ multiplex PCR. The table lists nearly 110,000 clones, about three quarters of them singletons. This chain links TRBV5-1 with TRBJ2-5, with no clear D. With the DNA end fitting TRBJ2-7 better, the J assignment may be wrong. The clonotype comes from a woman aged 45-59 years in good health and CMV-seropositive. The material sequenced was PBMCs. In nucleotides, the CDR3 is TGCGCCAGCAGCTTCTCTCCTCCCTACGAGCAGTACTTC. Its translation is CASSFSPPYEQYF.